The 28 T cell receptor beta chains reported below all come from one sample, sequenced in a study of PD-1 blockade in classical Hodgkin lymphoma. All the patients suffered relapse after autologous stem cell transplantation, and brentuximab vedotin exposure differed. The protocol was immunoSEQ multiplex PCR, while the TCRdb copy is restricted to in-frame clones and leaves out a portion. Counted here are roughly 15,000 clones, roughly 80% occurring once; the ten biggest clones make up less than 25%. This material consisted of peripheral blood mononuclear cells (PBMCs), taken at baseline. The receptors shown here come from a human donor with classical Hodgkin lymphoma.

This chain links TRBV4-3 with TRBJ2-1; D possibly corresponds to TRBD2 (5 bases). V lost 0 bases and J 3 bases, leaving 12 bases between the germline ends. This CDR3 spans 16 amino acids. Germline loops: CDR1 LGHNA, CDR2 YSLEER. This chain's CDR3 is CASSQDSLAYYNEQFF. CDR3 bases: TGCGCCAGCAGCCAAGACAGCCTAGCCTACTACAATGAGCAGTTCTTC.

Concerning this clone itself: At one end the junction does not follow the germline gene, possibly because of a read error. This chain joins TRBV7-2 and TRBJ1-5, with D uncertain. The CDR3 runs to 12 residues. In germline, CDR1 is SGHTA, CDR2 FQGNSA. The DNA for the CDR3 is TGTGCCAGCAGCCCTAGCTATCAGCCCCAGCATTTT. Amino acid sequence: CASSPSYQPQHF. Based on the CDR3 plus reference TRBV7-2 and TRBJ1-5, the full variable domain is GAGVSQSPSNKVTEKGKDVELRCDPISGHTALYWYRQSLGQGLEFLIYFQGNSAPDKSGLPSDRFSAERTGGSVSTLTIQRTQQEDSAVYLCASSPSYQPQHFGDGTRLSIL.

The gene calls are TRBV2 and TRBJ2-3; D not certain. The CDR3 is 13 residues long. Germline CDR1 and CDR2: SNHLY and FYNNEI. V lost 7 bases to trimming and J lost 4 bases, with 12 bases between them. In DNA form, the CDR3 reads TGTGCCAGCATATCGACCCGAGCAGATACGCAGTATTTT. This translates into CASISTRADTQYF. Using reference TRBV2 and TRBJ2-3 for the parts outside the CDR3, the full variable domain is EPEVTQTPSHQVTQMGQEVILRCVPISNHLYFYWYRQILGQKVEFLVSFYNNEISEKSEIFDDQFSVERPDGSNFTLKIRSTKLEDSAMYFCASISTRADTQYFGPGTRLTVL.

The chain recombines TRBV13 with TRBJ2-6; D tentatively fits TRBD1 or TRBD2 (5 bases each). The CDR3 has 19 residues. Germline V gene lookup returns CDR1 PRHDT and CDR2 FYEKMQ (reference sequence). V was cut by 1 base and J by 0 bases, with 16 bases left in between. Here the CDR3 DNA reads TGTGCCAGCAGCTTAGCCGGAGTGGGACGGATCTCTGGGGCCAACGTCCTGACTTTC. Translating gives CASSLAGVGRISGANVLTF.

This clone has a single count. The rearrangement joins TRBV4-3 to TRBJ1-4; 8 bases fit TRBD1. This CDR3 has 16 residues. The V gene's germline CDR1 is LGHNA and CDR2 YSLEER. The ends lost 2 bases at V and 7 bases at J; junction bases unmatched: 9. For the CDR3, the DNA is TGCGCCAGCAGCCAACAACCTCAGGGGGCGGGTGAAAAACTGTTTTTT. This encodes CASSQQPQGAGEKLFF.

This clone was detected only a few times. CDR3 in amino acids: CASSTQGGPEAFF. The CDR3 coding sequence is TGTGCCAGTAGTACCCAGGGGGGACCTGAAGCTTTCTTT. V and J are TRBV19 and TRBJ1-1; 7 bases map to TRBD1. V gave up 4 bases and J gave up 6 bases; unmatched junction bases: 5. There are 13 residues in the CDR3. Germline V lookup: CDR1 LNHDA, CDR2 SQIVND (reference sequence).

This rearrangement joins TRBV7-9 to TRBJ2-2; D gene unclear. The ends were cut back, 1 base at V and 6 bases at J, with 6 bases in the middle. CDR3 size: 13 residues. Per the germline V gene, CDR1 is SEHNR and CDR2 is FQNEAQ (reference sequence). The CDR3 region has the DNA TGTGCCAGCAGCTTAGAACCCCCCGGGGAGCTGTTTTTT. Its protein is CASSLEPPGELFF.

The genes are TRBV4-1 and TRBJ1-3; the D gene is possibly TRBD1 (5 bases). The CDR3 covers 18 residues. With 2 bases removed from V and 0 bases from J, the gap between germline ends came to 17 bases. Germline values: CDR1 MGHRA, CDR2 YSYEKL. The CDR3 loop is CASSQPLPGPSSGNTIYF. CDR3 sequence (DNA): TGCGCCAGCAGCCAACCTCTACCGGGACCTAGCTCTGGAAACACCATATATTTT.

The chain recombines TRBV5-6 with TRBJ2-3; perhaps TRBD2 as D (6 bases). Germline V lookup: CDR1 SGHDT, CDR2 YYEEEE. This CDR3 is built from 16 residues. Between the trimmed V and J ends, which lost 0 bases and 2 bases, there was a span of 13 bases. In DNA form, the CDR3 reads TGTGCCAGCAGCTTGGCTAGTAGCGGTTACACAGATACGCAGTATTTT. It encodes CASSLASSGYTDTQYF. Using reference TRBV5-6 and TRBJ2-3 for the parts outside the CDR3, the full variable domain is DAGVTQSPTHLIKTRGQQVTLRCSPKSGHDTVSWYQQALGQGPQFIFQYYEEEERQRGNFPDRFSGHQFPNYSSELNVNALLLGDSALYLCASSLASSGYTDTQYFGPGTRLTVL.

The rearrangement joins TRBV28 to TRBJ1-4; D is ambiguous. There are 16 residues in the CDR3. V lost 5 bases to trimming and J lost 3 bases, with 16 bases between them. Germline V gives CDR1 MDHEN, CDR2 SYDVKM. CDR3 DNA: TGTGCCAGCAGTGATGATCAATCGTGGGCTAATGAAAAACTGTTTTTT. It is translated as CASSDDQSWANEKLFF.

The gene calls are TRBV19 and TRBJ2-3, with D perhaps TRBD1 or TRBD2 (5 bases each). Between the trimmed V and J ends, which lost 5 bases and 1 base, there was a span of 16 bases. Germline assignment: CDR1 LNHDA and CDR2 SQIVND (reference sequence). The CDR3 covers 16 residues. CDR3 bases: TGTGCCAGTAGTTCCGACTTTAGAGGGGGCACAGATACGCAGTATTTT. This sequence encodes CASSSDFRGGTDTQYF.

The genes are TRBV9 and TRBJ2-1; D is possibly TRBD2 (6 bases). In germline, CDR1 is SGDLS, CDR2 YYNGEE. There are 14 residues in the CDR3. The V gene lost 0 bases and the J gene lost 6 bases, with 10 bases spanning the gap. The CDR3 sequence is CASSVGGGTNEQFF. DNA of the CDR3: TGTGCCAGCAGCGTAGGTGGGGGGACCAATGAGCAGTTCTTC.

This chain links TRBV9 with TRBJ1-3, with D unresolved. The length of the CDR3 is 16 residues. V gave up 0 bases and J gave up 3 bases, with 13 bases separating them. The germline CDR1 and CDR2 sequences are SGDLS and YYNGEE. This CDR3 is CASSVVPSWGGNTIYF. The CDR3 bases are TGTGCCAGCAGCGTAGTCCCTTCCTGGGGTGGAAACACCATATATTTT. Using reference TRBV9 and TRBJ1-3 for the parts outside the CDR3, the full variable domain is DSGVTQTPKHLITATGQRVTLRCSPRSGDLSVYWYQQSLDQGLQFLIQYYNGEERAKGNILERFSAQQFPDLHSELNLSSLELGDSALYFCASSVVPSWGGNTIYFGEGSWLTVV.

This clone was seen just once. V and J are TRBV9 and TRBJ2-3; 8 positions match TRBD2. CDR1 is SGDLS, CDR2 YYNGEE, per germline. CDR3 length: 16 amino acids. V lost 0 bases to trimming and J lost 6 bases; unmatched junction nucleotides: 9. This CDR3 reads CASSVVGRGGRDTQYF. Here the CDR3 DNA reads TGTGCCAGCAGCGTAGTGGGCCGGGGGGGAAGGGATACGCAGTATTTT. The full variable domain, rest sourced from reference TRBV9 and TRBJ2-3, is DSGVTQTPKHLITATGQRVTLRCSPRSGDLSVYWYQQSLDQGLQFLIQYYNGEERAKGNILERFSAQQFPDLHSELNLSSLELGDSALYFCASSVVGRGGRDTQYFGPGTRLTVL.

This clone was seen a handful of times. V usage is TRBV19 and J usage is TRBJ1-1, with 9 nucleotides matching TRBD1. The CDR3 is 16 amino acids. CDR1 LNHDA and CDR2 SQIVND come from the germline V gene (reference sequence). The J segment lost 5 bases and the V segment lost 6 bases, leaving 13 bases of the junction unmatched. The DNA for the CDR3 is TGTGCCAGTAGGCCGGGACAGGGAGGCAAATCAACTGAAGCTTTCTTT. This translates into CASRPGQGGKSTEAFF.

The V call is TRBV28, the J call TRBJ2-2; D is perhaps TRBD2 (5 bases). Germline lookup yields CDR1 MDHEN and CDR2 SYDVKM. This CDR3 is 12 amino acids long. V dropped 2 bases and J dropped 7 bases, with 5 bases sitting between them. This chain's CDR3 is CASSLEGGELFF. CDR3 sequence (DNA): TGTGCCAGCAGTTTAGAGGGCGGGGAGCTGTTTTTT.

The chain recombines TRBV2 with TRBJ2-7; 7 nucleotides match TRBD1. The CDR3 totals 14 residues. Looked up from germline, CDR1 is SNHLY and CDR2 is FYNNEI. J lost 2 bases, V lost 5 bases, and 6 bases had no gene match. Here the CDR3 reads CASSPGTAAYEQYF. CDR3 DNA: TGTGCCAGCAGTCCGGGGACAGCGGCCTACGAGCAGTACTTC. The full variable domain, completed using reference TRBV2 and TRBJ2-7, is EPEVTQTPSHQVTQMGQEVILRCVPISNHLYFYWYRQILGQKVEFLVSFYNNEISEKSEIFDDQFSVERPDGSNFTLKIRSTKLEDSAMYFCASSPGTAAYEQYFGPGTRLTVT.

The genes are TRBV27 and TRBJ1-4; 8 bases agree with TRBD1. Looked up from germline, CDR1 is MNHEY and CDR2 is SMNVEV (reference sequence). Losses at the gene ends were 3 bases for V and 10 bases for J; bases not matched to a gene: 7. CDR3 size: 14 residues. The CDR3 loop reads CASSFDRGTGKLFF. The CDR3 DNA is TGTGCCAGCAGTTTCGACAGGGGAACCGGAAAACTGTTTTTT.

This chain uses TRBV6-5 with TRBJ2-4, with TRBD1 matching 8 bases. The germline V gene encodes CDR1 MNHEY and CDR2 SVGAGI. The CDR3 consists of 14 residues. V was pared by 8 bases and J by 0 bases, with 3 bases of the junction left unmatched. CDR3: CASRQGIAKNIQYF. DNA of the CDR3: TGTGCCAGCCGACAGGGGATAGCCAAAAACATTCAGTACTTC.

This clone has a single count. The V gene is TRBV6-5, the J gene TRBJ2-7; D perhaps matches TRBD2 (6 bases). Trimming left V 0 bases short and J 4 bases short, with 13 bases between. This CDR3 has 15 amino acids. Per germline, CDR1 MNHEY and CDR2 SVGAGI. The CDR3 nucleotides read TGTGCCAGCAGTTACTCGACGCGACTAGGGTACGAGCAGTACTTC. It is translated as CASSYSTRLGYEQYF.

The chain uses TRBV5-1 and TRBJ1-6; a possible D gene is TRBD1 (6 bases). The CDR3 loop spans 18 amino acids. Germline assignment: CDR1 SGHRS and CDR2 YFSETQ. V was cut by 2 bases and J by 9 bases, with 24 bases left in between. This CDR3 is CASSLGTGRATGGSPLHF. The CDR3 DNA is TGCGCCAGCAGCTTAGGAACCGGACGGGCGACAGGTGGTTCACCCCTCCACTTT.

The chain couples TRBV2 to TRBJ2-3, with D perhaps TRBD2 (5 bases). Trimming removed 8 bases at V and 1 base at J, with 10 bases between. CDR3 length: 13 residues. The germline V gene encodes CDR1 SNHLY and CDR2 FYNNEI. CDR3 amino acids: CASALRGTDTQYF. The CDR3 DNA is TGTGCCAGCGCCTTGAGGGGCACAGATACGCAGTATTTT.

The gene calls are TRBV18 and TRBJ1-2; 7 nucleotides line up with TRBD1. The trim removed 2 bases at V and 8 bases at J, leaving 8 bases unmatched. Germline values: CDR1 KGHSH, CDR2 LQKENI. The CDR3 has 14 residues. This CDR3 is CASSPEETGNGYTF. CDR3 coding DNA: TGTGCCAGCTCACCAGAAGAGACAGGGAACGGCTACACCTTC.

The chain couples TRBV18 to TRBJ1-2, with D maybe TRBD1 (5 bases). In germline, CDR1 is KGHSH, CDR2 LQKENI. The CDR3 is 15 amino acids. V was cut by 6 bases and J by 2 bases, with 16 bases left in between. The CDR3 nucleotides read TGTGCCAGCTCCGTGGGGCAGGGAACCAACTATGGCTACACCTTC. It yields the protein CASSVGQGTNYGYTF.

As DNA, the CDR3 is TGCGCCAGCAGCCAAGATCCGGGGGGACAGCCCCAGCATTTT. It translates to CASSQDPGGQPQHF. This chain connects TRBV4-1 to TRBJ1-5; weak D call: TRBD1 (5 bases). Trimming left V 0 bases short and J 7 bases short, with 10 bases between. Germline V CDR1 and CDR2: MGHRA, YSYEKL. The CDR3 extends over 14 amino acids.

The V gene is TRBV7-6, the J gene TRBJ2-3; TRBD2 matches at 7 bases. This CDR3 has 18 amino acids. Germline values: CDR1 SGHVS, CDR2 FNYEAQ. V was pared by 2 bases and J by 6 bases, with 17 bases of the junction left unmatched. The CDR3 loop reads CASSLSPSGGGYQDTQYF. The CDR3 DNA reads TGTGCCAGCAGCTTATCCCCCTCCGGCGGGGGTTACCAGGATACGCAGTATTTT.

The chain uses TRBV27 and TRBJ1-2; D call uncertain. Germline CDR1 is MNHEY and CDR2 is SMNVEV (reference sequence). V was trimmed by 0 bases and J by 7 bases, leaving 9 bases between them. CDR3 size: 13 residues. As DNA, the CDR3 is TGTGCCAGCAGTTTATCAGGGATAGGTGGCTACACCTTC. It yields the protein CASSLSGIGGYTF.

This clone came up a few times. The J gene is TRBJ2-7, the V gene TRBV10-3, with D hard to call. Trimming took 4 bases from V and 3 from J, leaving 4 bases between them. This CDR3 has 11 amino acids. Germline V gene data show CDR1 as ENHRY and CDR2 as SYGVKD. DNA for the CDR3: TGTGCCATCAGTGGGGACTACGAGCAGTACTTC. Translated, it gives CAISGDYEQYF.